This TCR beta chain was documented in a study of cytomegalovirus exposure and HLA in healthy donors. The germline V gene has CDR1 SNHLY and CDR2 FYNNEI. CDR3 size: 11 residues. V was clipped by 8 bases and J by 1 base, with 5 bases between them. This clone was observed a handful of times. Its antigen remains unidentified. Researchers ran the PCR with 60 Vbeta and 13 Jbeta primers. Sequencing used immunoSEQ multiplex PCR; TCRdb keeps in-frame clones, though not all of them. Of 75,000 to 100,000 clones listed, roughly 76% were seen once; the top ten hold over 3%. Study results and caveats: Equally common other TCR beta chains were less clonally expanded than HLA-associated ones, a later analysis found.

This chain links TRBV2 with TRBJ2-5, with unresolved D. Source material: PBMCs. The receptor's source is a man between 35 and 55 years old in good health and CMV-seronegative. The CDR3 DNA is TGTGCCAGCGGCTTCCAAGAGACCCAGTACTTC. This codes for CASGFQETQYF.